Shown below are 18 T cell receptor beta chains from a single sample sequenced in a study of T cells in Graves' hyperthyroidism and ophthalmopathy. RNA transcripts were the template for amplifying TCR beta CDR3 regions. The TCR CDR3 first-round RT-PCR relied on the HTBI primer set. One entry per CDR3 protein results from TCRdb running MiXCR on the multiplex PCR reads. Of approximately 480,000 distinct CDR3 sequences listed, less than 25% were seen once; the top ten hold 26%. Source material: blood. Receptors originate from a man between 18 and 29 years old with Graves' hyperthyroidism.

This clonotype showed up many times. The chain has TRBV28 and TRBJ1-5; TRBD1 is a possible D gene (6 bases). This CDR3 is 16 amino acids long. V was pared by 3 bases and J by 4 bases, with 16 bases between. The germline V gene has CDR1 MDHEN and CDR2 SYDVKM. CDR3: CASSFRGLNVNQPQHF. CDR3 sequence (DNA): TGTGCCAGCAGTTTTAGGGGGTTGAACGTTAATCAGCCCCAGCATTTT.

This clonotype was seen many times. The CDR3 DNA sequence: TGTGCCAGCAGTCTCAGGGGGAGGGCCAAAAACATTCAGTACTTC. Amino acid sequence: CASSLRGRAKNIQYF. The rearrangement uses TRBV12-3 or TRBV12-4 and TRBJ2-4; possible D gene TRBD1, 7 bases. The CDR3 contains 15 residues. V shed 5 bases and J shed 1 base, with 12 bases lying between them.

This clonotype occurred many times. V and J are TRBV7-9 and TRBJ2-7; the match to TRBD1 covers 8 bases. CDR3 length equals 14 residues. Germline V lookup: CDR1 SEHNR, CDR2 FQNEAQ (reference sequence). V lost 3 bases to trimming and J lost 4 bases; unmatched junction nucleotides: 5. Here the CDR3 DNA reads TGTGCCAGCAGCTTGACAGGGGTTATTTACGAGCAGTACTTC. Its protein is CASSLTGVIYEQYF.

This clonotype was observed many times. V gene TRBV12-3 or TRBV12-4 combines with J gene TRBJ2-7, with 7 bases identical to TRBD1. V lost 4 bases, J lost 5 bases, and 2 bases stayed unmatched. The CDR3 runs to 12 residues. CDR3 in DNA: TGTGCCAGCAGTTGGGGACAGCACGAGCAGTACTTC. Translation gives CASSWGQHEQYF.

This clonotype came up a few times. This clone may be a read error of a much larger clone one base away. Lacking the conserved final phenylalanine or tryptophan, this CDR3 likely reflects a read error. The V and J genes are TRBV2 and TRBJ1-5, with D possibly being TRBD1 (5 bases). CDR1 is SNHLY and CDR2 is FYNNEI in the germline V gene. V was trimmed by 3 bases and J by 5 bases, leaving 8 bases between them. The CDR3 runs to 13 residues. The chain's CDR3 is CASSDAGYQPQHL. For the CDR3, the DNA is TGTGCCAGCAGTGACGCAGGGTATCAGCCCCAGCATCTT.

This clonotype was recorded at least ten times. V and J are TRBV2 and TRBJ1-1; no clear D gene. V was shortened by 3 bases and J by 5 bases, with 10 bases between the two germline ends. This CDR3 is built from 13 residues. The germline CDR1 and CDR2 sequences are SNHLY and FYNNEI. This CDR3 is CASSEAGSTEAFF. CDR3 nucleotide sequence: TGTGCCAGCAGTGAGGCAGGATCAACTGAAGCTTTCTTT.

This clonotype was seen ten or more times. This chain links TRBV20-1 with TRBJ1-5; D is possibly TRBD1 (5 bases). The CDR3 loop spans 13 amino acids. The ends were cut back, 8 bases at V and 4 bases at J, with 15 bases in the middle. Germline V gives CDR1 DFQATT, CDR2 SNEGSKA (reference sequence). CDR3 amino acids: CSPGTSPNQPQHF. The CDR3 DNA follows: TGCAGTCCCGGGACTTCGCCTAATCAGCCCCAGCATTTT.

In its sample, this clonotype was seen many times. The gene calls are TRBV12-3 or TRBV12-4 and TRBJ2-7, with TRBD1 matching over 8 bases. V dropped 6 bases and J dropped 2; count of bases not matched to a gene: 6. There are 14 residues in the CDR3. The CDR3 region has the DNA TGTGCCAGCAGCTATTCACAGGGGGCCTACGAGCAGTACTTC. This translates into CASSYSQGAYEQYF.

This clonotype was detected many times. The CDR3 coding sequence is TGTGCCAGCAGTTTATTACAGGGACCGAACACTGAAGCTTTCTTT. Its protein product is CASSLLQGPNTEAFF. The J gene is TRBJ1-1, the V gene TRBV28; maybe TRBD1 (6 bases). V was shortened by 1 base and J by 1 base, with 10 bases between the two germline ends. The CDR3 is 15 amino acids. Germline values: CDR1 MDHEN, CDR2 SYDVKM.

There are many counts of this clonotype. V and J are TRBV7-6 and TRBJ1-1; 7 bases fit TRBD1. The germline V gene has CDR1 SGHVS and CDR2 FNYEAQ. V was pared by 1 base and J by 0 bases, with 14 bases of the junction left unmatched. This CDR3 contains 19 residues. For the CDR3, the DNA is TGTGCCAGCAGCTTAGGGTGGGACAGCCGCGGAATCATGAACACTGAAGCTTTCTTT. It translates to CASSLGWDSRGIMNTEAFF.

This clonotype was counted at least ten times. The rearrangement uses TRBV6-2 or TRBV6-3 and TRBJ2-7; D unclear. Germline V lookup: CDR1 MNHEY, CDR2 SVGEGT. The CDR3 is 14 residues long. The germline V and J ends were trimmed by 0 bases and 3 bases, with 9 bases remaining between them. The CDR3 sequence: CASSYSDTFYEQYF. Written as DNA, the CDR3 is TGTGCCAGCAGTTACTCCGACACCTTCTACGAGCAGTACTTC.

In its sample, this clonotype was seen a few times. The rearrangement joins TRBV20-1 to TRBJ2-5; 9 positions agree with TRBD2. Trimming at V came to 6 bases and at J to 3 bases, leaving 8 bases not matched to a gene. The CDR3 contains 14 residues. Germline V lookup: CDR1 DFQATT, CDR2 SNEGSKA (reference sequence). The CDR3 loop reads CSASGGPQKETQYF. The CDR3 DNA reads TGCAGTGCCAGCGGGGGGCCCCAGAAAGAGACCCAGTACTTC.

This sequence joins TRBV19 and TRBJ1-5; possible D gene TRBD1, 5 bases. Trimming pared 5 bases from V and 0 bases from J, leaving 17 bases between. This CDR3 has 17 residues. Germline values: CDR1 LNHDA, CDR2 SQIVND (reference sequence). The DNA of the CDR3 is TGTGCCAGTAGTCCGCGGGACGGGGATTATAGCAATCAGCCCCAGCATTTT. It yields the protein CASSPRDGDYSNQPQHF.

The chain employs TRBV4-1 and TRBJ1-5; D remains unclear. From germline, CDR1 is MGHRA and CDR2 YSYEKL. CDR3 length: 14 amino acids. Trimming took 3 bases from V and 7 from J, leaving 13 bases between them. CDR3 DNA sequence: TGCGCCAGCAGCCAGATGGGGTGGCGGCAGCCCCAGCATTTT. It codes for CASSQMGWRQPQHF.

This chain uses TRBV6-2 or TRBV6-3 with TRBJ1-2; D possibly corresponds to TRBD1 (6 bases). CDR1 MNHEY and CDR2 SVGEGT come from the germline V gene. The CDR3 runs 15 residues. Trimming took off 0 bases at V and 5 bases at J, with 13 bases between the two ends. CDR3 residues: CASSYSQGSRYGYTF. In nucleotides, the CDR3 is TGTGCCAGCAGTTACTCGCAGGGGTCGCGGTATGGCTACACCTTC.

The V gene is TRBV27, the J gene TRBJ2-7; the match to TRBD1 covers 7 bases. The CDR3 runs to 14 residues. Trimming removed 2 bases from V and 2 bases from J; junction bases left unmatched: 3. The germline gives CDR1 MNHEY, CDR2 SMNVEV (reference sequence). Here the CDR3 reads CASSLQQGTYEQYF. The CDR3 DNA follows: TGTGCCAGCAGTTTACAACAGGGGACCTACGAGCAGTACTTC.

This clonotype was seen repeatedly, ten times or more. The chain couples TRBV12-3 or TRBV12-4 to TRBJ1-5; D remains ambiguous. Trimming cost V 3 bases and J 7 bases, with 10 bases left between them. The CDR3 consists of 13 residues. For the CDR3, the DNA is TGTGCCAGCAGTTTGGCCGGCCAGCAGCCCCAGCATTTT. This sequence encodes CASSLAGQQPQHF.

This chain joins TRBV24-1 and TRBJ2-2; D remains unclear. This CDR3 region has 17 residues. V lost 3 bases to trimming and J lost 4 bases, with 17 bases between them. CDR1 and CDR2 from the germline V gene are KGHDR and SFDVKD. CDR3 in amino acids: CATSDPTDLHSTGELFF. CDR3 nucleotide sequence: TGTGCCACCAGTGATCCTACTGATCTTCATTCCACCGGGGAGCTGTTTTTT.